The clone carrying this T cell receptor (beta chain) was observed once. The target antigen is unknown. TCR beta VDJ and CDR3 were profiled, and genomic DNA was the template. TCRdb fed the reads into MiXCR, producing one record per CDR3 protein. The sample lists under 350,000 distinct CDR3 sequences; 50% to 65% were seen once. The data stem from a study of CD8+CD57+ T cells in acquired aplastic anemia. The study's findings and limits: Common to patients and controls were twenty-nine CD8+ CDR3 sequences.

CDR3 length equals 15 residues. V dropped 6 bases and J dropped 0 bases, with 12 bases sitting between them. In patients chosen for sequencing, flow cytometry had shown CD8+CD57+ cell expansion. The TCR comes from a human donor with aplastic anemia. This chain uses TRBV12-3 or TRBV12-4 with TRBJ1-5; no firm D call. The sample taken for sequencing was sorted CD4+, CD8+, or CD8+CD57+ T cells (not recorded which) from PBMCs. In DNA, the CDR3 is TGTGCCAGCAGATTGGGAGATCTTAGCAATCAGCCCCAGCATTTT. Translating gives CASRLGDLSNQPQHF.